This T cell receptor (beta chain) was observed in a study of identical twins. Findings and limits, study-wide: In beta out-of-frame sequences, the excess sharing between twins was weaker. Memory repertoires showed no such pattern, whereas abundant cord blood beta clonotypes carried fewer insertions. Zero-insertion findings could be partly confounded by invariant cells (MAIT and iNKT cells).

This CDR3 has 16 residues. Trimming at V came to 6 bases and at J to 2 bases, leaving 7 bases not matched to a gene. Germline loops: CDR1 MNHNS, CDR2 SASEGT. As to this clonotype: Antigen unknown.

In TCRdb, the 5' RACE reads were re-called with MiXCR into one record per CDR3 protein. The repertoire holds nearly 900,000 distinct CDR3 sequences, roughly an eighth seen once, with 1.5% to 2% in the top ten. The same data also went into a second study, on yellow fever vaccine responses in identical twins.

The clonotype was recovered from a woman younger than 35 in good health. The sample consisted of PBMCs. J is TRBJ1-3 and V is TRBV6-1; the match to TRBD1 covers 10 bases. CDR3 DNA sequence: TGTGCCAGCAGATCGACAGGGGGCAAGGCTGGAAACACCATATATTTT. It encodes CASRSTGGKAGNTIYF.